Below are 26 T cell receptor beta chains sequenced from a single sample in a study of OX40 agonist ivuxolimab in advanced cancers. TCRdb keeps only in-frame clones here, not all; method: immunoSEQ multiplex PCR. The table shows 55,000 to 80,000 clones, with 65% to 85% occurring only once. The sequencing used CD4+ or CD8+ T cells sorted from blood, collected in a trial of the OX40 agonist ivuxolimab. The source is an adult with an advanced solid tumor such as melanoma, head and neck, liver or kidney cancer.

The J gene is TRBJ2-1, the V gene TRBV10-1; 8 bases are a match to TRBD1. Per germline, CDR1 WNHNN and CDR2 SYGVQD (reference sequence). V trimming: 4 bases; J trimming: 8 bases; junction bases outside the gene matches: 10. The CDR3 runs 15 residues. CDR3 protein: CASSGRTGTEDEQFF. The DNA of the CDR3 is TGCGCCAGCAGTGGTCGGACAGGGACGGAGGATGAGCAGTTCTTC.

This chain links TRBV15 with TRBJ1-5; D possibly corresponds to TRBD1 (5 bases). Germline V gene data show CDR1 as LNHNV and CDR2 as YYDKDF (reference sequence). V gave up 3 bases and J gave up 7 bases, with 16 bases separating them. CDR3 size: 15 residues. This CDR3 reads CATSSYTGGRQPQHF. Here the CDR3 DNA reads TGTGCCACCAGCAGTTATACCGGGGGTCGGCAGCCCCAGCATTTT.

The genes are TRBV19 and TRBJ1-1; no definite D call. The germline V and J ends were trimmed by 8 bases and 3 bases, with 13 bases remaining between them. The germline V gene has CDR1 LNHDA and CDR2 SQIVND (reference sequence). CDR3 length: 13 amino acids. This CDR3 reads CASGDTYDTEAFF. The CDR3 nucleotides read TGTGCCAGTGGGGATACATACGACACTGAAGCTTTCTTT.

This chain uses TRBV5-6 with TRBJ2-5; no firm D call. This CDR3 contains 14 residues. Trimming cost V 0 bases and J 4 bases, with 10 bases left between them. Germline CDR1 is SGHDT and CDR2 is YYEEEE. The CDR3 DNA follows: TGTGCCAGCAGCTTGGGAAGCGTTCGAGAGACCCAGTACTTC. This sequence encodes CASSLGSVRETQYF.

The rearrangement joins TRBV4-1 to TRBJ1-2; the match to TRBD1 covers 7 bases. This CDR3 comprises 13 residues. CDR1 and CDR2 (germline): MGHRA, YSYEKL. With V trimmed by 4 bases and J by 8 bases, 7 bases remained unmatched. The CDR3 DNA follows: TGCGCCAGCAGCCTTCGACAGGGTCGAGGCTACACCTTC. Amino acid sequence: CASSLRQGRGYTF.

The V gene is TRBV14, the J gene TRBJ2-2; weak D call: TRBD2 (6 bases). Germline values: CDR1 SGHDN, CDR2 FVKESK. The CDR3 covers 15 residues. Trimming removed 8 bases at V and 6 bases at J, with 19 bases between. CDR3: CASQKTSIFAGELFF. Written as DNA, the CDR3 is TGTGCCAGCCAGAAGACTAGTATTTTCGCCGGGGAGCTGTTTTTT.

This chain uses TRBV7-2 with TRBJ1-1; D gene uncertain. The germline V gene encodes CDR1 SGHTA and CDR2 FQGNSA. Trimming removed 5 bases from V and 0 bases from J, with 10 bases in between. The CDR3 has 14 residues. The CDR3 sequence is CASSPYKMNTEAFF. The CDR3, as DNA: TGTGCCAGCAGCCCCTACAAGATGAACACTGAAGCTTTCTTT.

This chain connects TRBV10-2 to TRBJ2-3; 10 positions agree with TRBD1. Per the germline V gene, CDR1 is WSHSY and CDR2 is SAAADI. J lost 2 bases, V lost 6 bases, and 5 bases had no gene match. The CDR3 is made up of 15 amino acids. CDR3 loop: CASSAGQGVTDTQYF. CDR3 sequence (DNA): TGCGCCAGCAGCGCAGGACAGGGGGTCACAGATACGCAGTATTTT.

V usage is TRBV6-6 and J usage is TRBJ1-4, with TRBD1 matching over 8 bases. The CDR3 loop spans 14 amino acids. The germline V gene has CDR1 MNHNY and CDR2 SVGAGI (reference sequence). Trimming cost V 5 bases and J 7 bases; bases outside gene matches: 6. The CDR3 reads CASSIDRGSEKLFF. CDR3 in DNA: TGTGCCAGCAGTATCGACAGGGGTAGTGAAAAACTGTTTTTT.

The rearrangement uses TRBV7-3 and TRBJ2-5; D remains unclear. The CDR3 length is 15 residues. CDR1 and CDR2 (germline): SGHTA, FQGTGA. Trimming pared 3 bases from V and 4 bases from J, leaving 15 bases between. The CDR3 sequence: CASSFLGRPLETQYF. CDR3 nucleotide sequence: TGTGCCAGCAGCTTTTTGGGCCGACCGTTAGAGACCCAGTACTTC.

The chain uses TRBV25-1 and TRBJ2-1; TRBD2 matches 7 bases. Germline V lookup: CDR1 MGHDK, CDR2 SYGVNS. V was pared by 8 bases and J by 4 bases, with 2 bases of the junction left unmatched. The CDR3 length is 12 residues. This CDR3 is CASGGVYNEQFF. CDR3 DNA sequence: TGTGCCAGCGGGGGGGTGTACAATGAGCAGTTCTTC.

The CDR3 DNA sequence: TGTGCCAGCAGGAGGGAAGGACGGCCACCCCTCCACTTT. Translating it yields CASRREGRPPLHF. The gene calls are TRBV28 and TRBJ1-6; D unclear. The CDR3 extends over 13 amino acids. Germline loops: CDR1 MDHEN, CDR2 SYDVKM. The V end was cut by 6 bases, the J end by 11 bases, with 14 bases between.

Here the CDR3 DNA reads TGTGCCAGCAGTTTATTATCCCCGGGGGAGCAGTTCTTC. It translates to CASSLLSPGEQFF. This chain links TRBV27 with TRBJ2-1; possible D gene TRBD2, 5 bases. This CDR3 contains 13 residues. The germline CDR1 and CDR2 sequences are MNHEY and SMNVEV (reference sequence). V dropped 1 base and J dropped 10 bases, with 11 bases sitting between them.

The CDR3 DNA sequence: TGTGCCATCAGTGAGATCAGGGGTGGGGAGACCCAGTACTTC. It encodes CAISEIRGGETQYF. The chain couples TRBV10-3 to TRBJ2-5; maybe TRBD1 (6 bases). The CDR3 contains 14 residues. Germline V lookup: CDR1 ENHRY, CDR2 SYGVKD. V dropped 2 bases and J dropped 5 bases, with 12 bases sitting between them.

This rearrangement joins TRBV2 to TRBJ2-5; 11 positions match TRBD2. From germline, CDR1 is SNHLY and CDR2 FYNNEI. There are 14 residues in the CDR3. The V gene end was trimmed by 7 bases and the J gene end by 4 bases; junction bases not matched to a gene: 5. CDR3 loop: CASTRLAGRETQYF. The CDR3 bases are TGTGCCAGCACCCGACTAGCGGGGAGAGAGACCCAGTACTTC.

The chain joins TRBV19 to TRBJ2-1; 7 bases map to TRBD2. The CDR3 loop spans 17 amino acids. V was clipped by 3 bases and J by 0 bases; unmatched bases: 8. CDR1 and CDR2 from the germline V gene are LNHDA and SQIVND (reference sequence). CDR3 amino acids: CASSMVLAVSSYNEQFF. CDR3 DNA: TGTGCCAGTAGTATGGTCCTAGCGGTAAGCTCCTACAATGAGCAGTTCTTC.

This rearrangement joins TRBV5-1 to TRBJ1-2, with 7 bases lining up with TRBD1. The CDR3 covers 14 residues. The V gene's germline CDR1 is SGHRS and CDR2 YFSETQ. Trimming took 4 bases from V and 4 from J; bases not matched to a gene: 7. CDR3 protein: CASSAGDSRYGYTF. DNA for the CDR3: TGCGCCAGCAGCGCCGGGGACAGCCGCTATGGCTACACCTTC. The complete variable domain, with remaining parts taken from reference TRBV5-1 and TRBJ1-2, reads KAGVTQTPRYLIKTRGQQVTLSCSPISGHRSVSWYQQTPGQGLQFLFEYFSETQRNKGNFPGRFSGRQFSNSRSEMNVSTLELGDSALYLCASSAGDSRYGYTFGSGTRLTVV.

The CDR3 sequence is CAISGAGGSYTF. The CDR3 DNA sequence: TGTGCCATCAGTGGCGCAGGGGGAAGCTACACCTTC. J is TRBJ1-2 and V is TRBV10-3, with TRBD1 identical over 7 bases. CDR1 and CDR2 (germline): ENHRY, SYGVKD. Trimming at V came to 4 bases and at J to 9 bases, leaving 5 bases not matched to a gene. The CDR3 is 12 residues long.

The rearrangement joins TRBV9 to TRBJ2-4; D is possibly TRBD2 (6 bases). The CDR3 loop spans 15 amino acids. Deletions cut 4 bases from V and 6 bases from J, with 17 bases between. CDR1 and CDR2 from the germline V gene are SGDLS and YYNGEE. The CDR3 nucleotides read TGTGCCAGCAGCTCGTCCGGGCAGGGAGGAAACATTCAGTACTTC. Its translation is CASSSSGQGGNIQYF.

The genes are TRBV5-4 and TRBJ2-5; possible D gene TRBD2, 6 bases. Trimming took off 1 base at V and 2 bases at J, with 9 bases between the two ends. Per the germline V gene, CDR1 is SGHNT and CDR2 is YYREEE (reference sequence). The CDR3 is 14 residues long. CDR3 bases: TGTGCCAGCAGCTTGTTGGGGACTCAAGAGACCCAGTACTTC. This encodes CASSLLGTQETQYF. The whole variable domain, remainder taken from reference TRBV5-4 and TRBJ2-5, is ETGVTQSPTHLIKTRGQQVTLRCSSQSGHNTVSWYQQALGQGPQFIFQYYREEENGRGNFPPRFSGLQFPNYSSELNVNALELDDSALYLCASSLLGTQETQYFGPGTRLLVL.

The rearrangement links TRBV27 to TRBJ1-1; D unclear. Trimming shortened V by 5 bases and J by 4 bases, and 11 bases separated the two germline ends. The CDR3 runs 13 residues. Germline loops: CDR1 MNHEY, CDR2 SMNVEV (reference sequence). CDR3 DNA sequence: TGTGCCAGCAGTACTTTGGCCTCCACTGAAGCTTTCTTT. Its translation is CASSTLASTEAFF.

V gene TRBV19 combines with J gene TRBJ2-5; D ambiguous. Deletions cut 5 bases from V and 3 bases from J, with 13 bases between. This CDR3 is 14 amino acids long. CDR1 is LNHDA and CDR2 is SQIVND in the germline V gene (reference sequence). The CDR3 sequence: CASSPSGAEETQYF. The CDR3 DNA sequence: TGTGCCAGTAGTCCTTCCGGAGCAGAAGAGACCCAGTACTTC.

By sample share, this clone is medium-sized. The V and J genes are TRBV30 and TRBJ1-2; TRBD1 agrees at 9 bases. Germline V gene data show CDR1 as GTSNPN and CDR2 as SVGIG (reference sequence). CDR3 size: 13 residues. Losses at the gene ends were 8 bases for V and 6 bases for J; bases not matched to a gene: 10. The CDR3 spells CAGCYRGRDGYTF. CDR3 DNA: TGTGCCGGCTGCTACAGGGGGCGAGATGGCTACACCTTC.

CDR3 in amino acids: CASTARTDHSGANVLTF. CDR3 DNA: TGCGCCAGCACCGCCCGGACAGACCACTCTGGGGCCAACGTCCTGACTTTC. V is TRBV5-1 and J is TRBJ2-6, with D possibly TRBD1 on 6 matching bases. The CDR3 extends over 17 amino acids. CDR1 and CDR2 (germline): SGHRS, YFSETQ. V lost 6 bases and J 0 bases, leaving 16 bases between the germline ends. Using reference TRBV5-1 and TRBJ2-6 for the parts outside the CDR3, the full variable domain is KAGVTQTPRYLIKTRGQQVTLSCSPISGHRSVSWYQQTPGQGLQFLFEYFSETQRNKGNFPGRFSGRQFSNSRSEMNVSTLELGDSALYLCASTARTDHSGANVLTFGAGSRLTVL.

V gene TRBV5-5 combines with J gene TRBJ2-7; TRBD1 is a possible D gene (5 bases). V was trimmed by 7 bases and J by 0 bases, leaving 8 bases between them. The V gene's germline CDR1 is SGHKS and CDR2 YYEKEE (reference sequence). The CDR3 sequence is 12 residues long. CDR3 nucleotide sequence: TGTGCCAGCCACAGGAGCTCCTACGAGCAGTACTTC. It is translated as CASHRSSYEQYF.

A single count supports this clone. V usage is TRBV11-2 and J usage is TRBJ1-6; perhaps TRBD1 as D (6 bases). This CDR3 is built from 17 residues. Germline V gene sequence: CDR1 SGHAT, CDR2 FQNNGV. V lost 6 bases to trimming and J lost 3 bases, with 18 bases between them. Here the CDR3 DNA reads TGTGCCAGCAGATCACAGGGACGACTCAACTATAATTCACCCCTCCACTTT. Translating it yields CASRSQGRLNYNSPLHF.